These 23 T cell receptor beta chains share one sample of origin, sequenced in a study of T-cell reconstitution after alpha-beta-depleted transplantation in children. Preparation of the TCRbeta library was carried out with unique molecular identifiers. TCRdb reprocessed the PCR reads via MiXCR and lists one record per CDR3 protein. This table has some 460,000 distinct CDR3 sequences, 15% to 20% appearing once. The sequences come from PBMCs, mostly from graft donor cells, collected 360 days after TCRalphabeta/CD19-depleted stem cell transplant. All receptors come from a boy less than two years old who had a stem cell transplant for Wiskott-Aldrich syndrome, so the T cells may come from the graft donor.

A few counts support this clonotype. In nucleotides, the CDR3 is TGTGCCAGCAGTGGGACAGTCTCTATGGGCTACACCTTC. This encodes CASSGTVSMGYTF. This sequence joins TRBV28 and TRBJ1-2; 7 bases are a match to TRBD1. With 5 bases clipped from V and 8 bases from J, the junction kept 8 bases outside the gene matches. The CDR3 is 13 amino acids. Germline V gene data show CDR1 as MDHEN and CDR2 as SYDVKM.

This clonotype has just a few counts. The chain combines TRBV6-1 with TRBJ1-1, with D possibly being TRBD1 (5 bases). The V gene lost 5 bases and the J gene lost 5 bases, with 18 bases spanning the gap. The germline V gene has CDR1 MNHNS and CDR2 SASEGT. The CDR3 length is 15 residues. The CDR3 here is CASSHGSGEGTEAFF. In DNA, the CDR3 is TGTGCCAGCAGTCATGGTTCGGGGGAGGGAACTGAAGCTTTCTTT.

A few counts support this clonotype. The chain is built from TRBV29-1 and TRBJ2-4; D is unclear. Germline V CDR1 and CDR2: SQVTM, ANQGSEA. This CDR3 has 14 residues. V dropped 0 bases and J dropped 0 bases, with 6 bases sitting between them. CDR3 nucleotide sequence: TGCAGCGTTGAAGATGGATTAGCCAAAAACATTCAGTACTTC. Its translation is CSVEDGLAKNIQYF.

The V call is TRBV6-6, the J call TRBJ2-3; D remains ambiguous. The CDR3 is 13 residues long. The V gene's germline CDR1 is MNHNY and CDR2 SVGAGI (reference sequence). V gave up 3 bases and J gave up 4 bases, with 8 bases separating them. The CDR3 loop reads CASSYGGADTQYF. The CDR3 DNA is TGTGCCAGCAGTTATGGCGGCGCAGATACGCAGTATTTT.

The genes are TRBV12-3 or TRBV12-4 and TRBJ2-7; D not resolved. Trimming took 3 bases from V and 2 from J, leaving 11 bases between them. The CDR3 runs to 14 residues. The CDR3 sequence is CASSLETAAYEQYF. The CDR3, as DNA: TGTGCCAGCAGTTTGGAGACGGCAGCCTACGAGCAGTACTTC.

CDR3 in amino acids: CASSYRASAPQETQYF. The CDR3 coding sequence is TGTGCCAGCAGTTACCGAGCTAGTGCCCCTCAAGAGACCCAGTACTTC. The chain couples TRBV6-5 to TRBJ2-5; no reliable D call. Trimming cost V 2 bases and J 2 bases, with 15 bases left between them. The CDR3 extends over 16 amino acids. Germline loops: CDR1 MNHEY, CDR2 SVGAGI.

A few counts support this clonotype. The chain has TRBV5-6 and TRBJ2-3, with D possibly being TRBD1 (6 bases). CDR3 length equals 14 residues. V shed 4 bases and J shed 2 bases, with 11 bases lying between them. Germline CDR1 SGHDT, CDR2 YYEEEE. The DNA of the CDR3 is TGTGCCAGCAGCATCGGACAGAACACAGATACGCAGTATTTT. Translated, it gives CASSIGQNTDTQYF.

This clonotype showed up just a few times. The chain links TRBV29-1 to TRBJ2-3; perhaps TRBD2 as D (7 bases). CDR3 size: 13 residues. Germline CDR1 SQVTM, CDR2 ANQGSEA. Between the trimmed V and J ends, which lost 2 bases and 3 bases, there was a span of 9 bases. In DNA form, the CDR3 reads TGCAGCGTTGAAAAGGGGGGGACAGATACGCAGTATTTT. Translated, it gives CSVEKGGTDTQYF.

V and J are TRBV10-3 and TRBJ2-7; 8 bases agree with TRBD1. V lost 2 bases and J lost 4; bases outside the gene matches: 4. The CDR3 length is 14 residues. Germline CDR1 and CDR2: ENHRY and SYGVKD. The CDR3 DNA is TGTGCCATCAGTGAGCCGGACAGGGCGTACGAGCAGTACTTC. Amino acids: CAISEPDRAYEQYF.

The J gene is TRBJ2-7, the V gene TRBV6-5; 12 bases agree with TRBD1. This CDR3 region has 15 residues. CDR1 and CDR2 from the germline V gene are MNHEY and SVGAGI. Trimming cost V 4 bases and J 6 bases; bases outside gene matches: 7. As DNA, the CDR3 is TGTGCCAGCAGTTTTCCGGGACAGGGGGCTGCCGAGCAGTACTTC. Encoded protein: CASSFPGQGAAEQYF.

This chain uses TRBV29-1 with TRBJ1-2; 8 positions agree with TRBD1. The junction had 3 bases not matched to a gene; V was cut back by 2 bases and J by 4 bases. CDR1 is SQVTM, CDR2 ANQGSEA, per germline. CDR3 length: 13 residues. The CDR3 region has the DNA TGCAGCGTTGAAAGAGACAGGGGCTATGGCTACACCTTC. Translation gives CSVERDRGYGYTF. The complete variable domain, with remaining parts taken from reference TRBV29-1 and TRBJ1-2, reads SAVISQKPSRDICQRGTSLTIQCQVDSQVTMMFWYRQQPGQSLTLIATANQGSEATYESGFVIDKFPISRPNLTFSTLTVSNMSPEDSSIYLCSVERDRGYGYTFGSGTRLTVV.

A few counts support this clonotype. V and J are TRBV6-2 or TRBV6-3 and TRBJ2-3; TRBD1 agrees at 11 bases. V shed 6 bases, J shed 10 bases, and the junction held 15 bases outside the gene matches. CDR3 length: 16 residues. The V gene's germline CDR1 is MNHEY and CDR2 SVGEGT. The CDR3 DNA sequence: TGTGCCAGCAGACCCATGGGACAGGGGGTTTCTAAGGCGCAGTATTTT. Translating it yields CASRPMGQGVSKAQYF.

The V gene is TRBV2, the J gene TRBJ1-3; unclear D gene. Looked up from germline, CDR1 is SNHLY and CDR2 is FYNNEI. The CDR3 length is 15 residues. The V and J ends lost 1 base and 2 bases respectively, with 9 bases between them. CDR3 region: CASSEEADAGNTIYF. The CDR3, as DNA: TGTGCCAGCAGTGAAGAGGCAGACGCTGGAAACACCATATATTTT.

This clonotype was picked up many times. The chain links TRBV10-3 to TRBJ2-7; no definite D call. Germline values: CDR1 ENHRY, CDR2 SYGVKD. This CDR3 contains 13 residues. V lost 6 bases to trimming and J lost 1 base, with 10 bases between them. The chain's CDR3 is CAIRHSDSYEQYF. CDR3 in DNA: TGTGCCATCAGGCACAGTGATTCCTACGAGCAGTACTTC.

The chain has TRBV15 and TRBJ2-1; 7 bases are a match to TRBD1. This CDR3 has 16 residues. Unmatched junction bases numbered 9, after V lost 3 bases and J lost 4 bases. Germline V lookup: CDR1 LNHNV, CDR2 YYDKDF (reference sequence). This CDR3 reads CATSRGVQGMYNEQFF. The CDR3 nucleotides are TGTGCCACCAGCAGGGGGGTACAGGGGATGTACAATGAGCAGTTCTTC.

This clonotype was detected ten times or more. The chain is built from TRBV10-3 and TRBJ2-5; D uncertain. Trimming pared 11 bases from V and 5 bases from J, leaving 9 bases between. The CDR3 is 10 amino acids. In germline, CDR1 is ENHRY, CDR2 SYGVKD. The CDR3 DNA reads as TGTGCCTCTAAAGGCGAGACCCAGTACTTC. Amino acid sequence: CASKGETQYF.

This clonotype was observed a handful of times. The chain couples TRBV7-9 to TRBJ2-1; the D gene could be TRBD1 or TRBD2 (5 bases each). Trimming cost V 4 bases and J 6 bases, with 19 bases left between them. The CDR3 loop spans 16 amino acids. Germline V gene sequence: CDR1 SEHNR, CDR2 FQNEAQ (reference sequence). CDR3 coding DNA: TGTGCCAGCAGCTCTCCGGGACCCCGAGGCCTCAATGAGCAGTTCTTC. This codes for CASSSPGPRGLNEQFF.

This clonotype was observed at least ten times. The rearrangement uses TRBV10-2 and TRBJ1-1; D possibly corresponds to TRBD1 (6 bases). The CDR3 is made up of 13 amino acids. Per the germline V gene, CDR1 is WSHSY and CDR2 is SAAADI. V lost 6 bases and J 3 bases, leaving 11 bases between the germline ends. The CDR3 loop is CASRLDSYTEAFF. As DNA, the CDR3 is TGCGCCAGCAGGTTGGACAGCTACACTGAAGCTTTCTTT.

This clonotype was counted only a few times. V and J are TRBV29-1 and TRBJ2-1; D is undetermined. The CDR3 is 12 amino acids. Trimming took 1 base from V and 8 from J, leaving 9 bases between them. Germline V gene sequence: CDR1 SQVTM, CDR2 ANQGSEA. This chain's CDR3 is CSVEVPRDEQFF. The CDR3 region has the DNA TGCAGCGTTGAAGTCCCTAGGGATGAGCAGTTCTTC.

This clonotype has just a few counts. This rearrangement joins TRBV10-2 to TRBJ2-1; 9 bases line up with TRBD2. V was clipped by 3 bases and J by 8 bases; unmatched bases: 11. Germline CDR1 WSHSY, CDR2 SAAADI. This CDR3 has 16 amino acids. CDR3 bases: TGCGCCAGCAGTGATCCGGCGGCTAGCGGGGTCGATGAGCAGTTCTTC. Translation: CASSDPAASGVDEQFF.

This chain uses TRBV10-2 with TRBJ2-7, with 11 bases fitting TRBD2. Germline lookup yields CDR1 WSHSY and CDR2 SAAADI. This CDR3 has 16 amino acids. V dropped 5 bases and J dropped 7; count of bases not matched to a gene: 13. The CDR3 reads CASSKWNIAGGNEQYF. The CDR3 nucleotides are TGCGCCAGCAGTAAGTGGAACATAGCGGGAGGGAATGAGCAGTACTTC.

The genes are TRBV27 and TRBJ2-7; possible D gene TRBD2, 7 bases. This CDR3 is built from 15 residues. The V and J ends lost 0 bases and 5 bases respectively, with 14 bases between them. The germline V gene encodes CDR1 MNHEY and CDR2 SMNVEV (reference sequence). The CDR3 DNA sequence: TGTGCCAGCAGTTTATCGGCGGGGGCCTTAAACGAGCAGTACTTC. It is translated as CASSLSAGALNEQYF.

The chain links TRBV19 to TRBJ2-7, with 7 bases fitting TRBD1. Germline assignment: CDR1 LNHDA and CDR2 SQIVND (reference sequence). The CDR3 loop spans 15 amino acids. The ends lost 7 bases at V and 0 bases at J; junction bases unmatched: 9. CDR3 sequence reads: CASTSSTGSSYEQYF. The CDR3 coding sequence is TGTGCCAGTACCTCTTCGACAGGGAGCTCCTACGAGCAGTACTTC.